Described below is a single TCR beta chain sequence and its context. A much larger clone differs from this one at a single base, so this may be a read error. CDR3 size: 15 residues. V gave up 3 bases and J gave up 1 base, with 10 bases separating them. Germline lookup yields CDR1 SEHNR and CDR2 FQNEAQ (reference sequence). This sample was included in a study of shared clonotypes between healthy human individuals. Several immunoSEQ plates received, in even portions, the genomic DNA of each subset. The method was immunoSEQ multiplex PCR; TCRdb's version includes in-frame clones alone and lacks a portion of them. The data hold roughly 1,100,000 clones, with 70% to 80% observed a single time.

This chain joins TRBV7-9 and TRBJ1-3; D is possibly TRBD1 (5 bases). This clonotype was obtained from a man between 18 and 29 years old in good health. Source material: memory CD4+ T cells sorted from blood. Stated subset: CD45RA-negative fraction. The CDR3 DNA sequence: TGTGCCAGCAGCTTCTCAGGGTTATCTGGAAACACCATATATTTT. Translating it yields CASSFSGLSGNTIYF. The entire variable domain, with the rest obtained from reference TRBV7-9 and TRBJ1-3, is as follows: DTGVSQNPRHKITKRGQNVTFRCDPISEHNRLYWYRQTLGQGPEFLTYFQNEAQLEKSRLLSDRFSAERPKGSFSTLEIQRTEQGDSAMYLCASSFSGLSGNTIYFGEGSWLTVV.